These 16 T cell receptor beta chains originate from one sample sequenced in a study of lymphopenia after photon versus proton radiotherapy. TCRdb's table, derived via immunoSEQ multiplex PCR, lists solely in-frame clones and lacks some. The sample lists about 70,000 clones; 85% to 90% were seen once. Specimen: peripheral blood, collected from a patient treated with proton-based radiotherapy. The receptors derive from an elderly man with esophageal cancer.

V gene TRBV7-9 combines with J gene TRBJ2-7; 10 positions agree with TRBD2. The V gene's germline CDR1 is SEHNR and CDR2 FQNEAQ (reference sequence). The CDR3 consists of 15 residues. With 4 bases clipped from V and 2 bases from J, the junction kept 5 bases outside the gene matches. The CDR3 protein is CASSSGLAETYEQYF. The CDR3 coding sequence is TGTGCCAGCAGCTCCGGACTAGCGGAAACCTACGAGCAGTACTTC. The whole variable domain, remainder taken from reference TRBV7-9 and TRBJ2-7, is DTGVSQNPRHKITKRGQNVTFRCDPISEHNRLYWYRQTLGQGPEFLTYFQNEAQLEKSRLLSDRFSAERPKGSFSTLEIQRTEQGDSAMYLCASSSGLAETYEQYFGPGTRLTVT.

This clone was picked up a small number of times. The chain recombines TRBV19 with TRBJ1-2; 8 nucleotides match TRBD1. The V segment lost 9 bases and the J segment 6 bases; nucleotides outside the gene matches: 6. CDR1 LNHDA and CDR2 SQIVND come from the germline V gene (reference sequence). The CDR3 has 12 residues. The CDR3 loop reads CASQGARHGYTF. CDR3 DNA sequence: TGTGCCAGCCAGGGGGCGCGTCATGGCTACACCTTC.

This clone has only a few counts. This chain connects TRBV5-1 to TRBJ2-7; D is perhaps TRBD1 (6 bases). In germline, CDR1 is SGHRS, CDR2 YFSETQ. V gave up 0 bases and J gave up 6 bases, with 13 bases separating them. There are 14 residues in the CDR3. The CDR3 coding sequence is TGCGCCAGCAGCTTGGCGGGACAACGCGCCGAGCAGTACTTC. This codes for CASSLAGQRAEQYF. The variable domain in full, with the rest retrieved from reference TRBV5-1 and TRBJ2-7, is KAGVTQTPRYLIKTRGQQVTLSCSPISGHRSVSWYQQTPGQGLQFLFEYFSETQRNKGNFPGRFSGRQFSNSRSEMNVSTLELGDSALYLCASSLAGQRAEQYFGPGTRLTVT.

The chain recombines TRBV30 with TRBJ2-5; a possible D gene is TRBD1 (6 bases). CDR1 and CDR2 from the germline V gene are GTSNPN and SVGIG (reference sequence). The CDR3 consists of 13 residues. The V and J ends lost 5 bases and 0 bases respectively, with 10 bases between them. The CDR3 region has the DNA TGTGCCTGGGGGGACACCTACCAAGAGACCCAGTACTTC. Protein sequence: CAWGDTYQETQYF. The variable domain in full, completed from reference TRBV30 and TRBJ2-5, reads SQTIHQWPATLVQPVGSPLSLECTVEGTSNPNLYWYRQAAGRGLQLLFYSVGIGQISSEVPQNLSASRPQDRQFILSSKKLLLSDSGFYLCAWGDTYQETQYFGPGTRLLVL.

This clone was recorded only once. The genes are TRBV19 and TRBJ2-3; 7 bases line up with TRBD2. The trim removed 8 bases at V and 2 bases at J, leaving 16 bases unmatched. In germline, CDR1 is LNHDA, CDR2 SQIVND (reference sequence). This CDR3 is built from 17 residues. The CDR3 nucleotides are TGTGCCAGTCGACCCTCTAGCGGTCCTGTGAACACAGATACGCAGTATTTT. Its translation: CASRPSSGPVNTDTQYF.

The V and J genes are TRBV7-8 and TRBJ2-3; TRBD2 aligns across 10 bases. CDR1 SGHVS and CDR2 FQNEAQ come from the germline V gene. This CDR3 spans 16 amino acids. J lost 4 bases, V lost 7 bases, and 11 bases had no gene match. DNA for the CDR3: TGTGCCAGCAACTCATGGCCAGCGGGAGGGGCAGATACGCAGTATTTT. Translated: CASNSWPAGGADTQYF. Filled out from reference TRBV7-8 and TRBJ2-3, the complete variable domain reads GAGVSQSPRYKVAKRGQDVALRCDPISGHVSLFWYQQALGQGPEFLTYFQNEAQLDKSGLPSDRFFAERPEGSVSTLKIQRTQQEDSAVYLCASNSWPAGGADTQYFGPGTRLTVL.

The chain is built from TRBV27 and TRBJ2-7; 7 bases align to TRBD1. This CDR3 has 12 residues. The trim removed 9 bases at V and 3 bases at J, leaving 5 bases unmatched. Germline CDR1 and CDR2: MNHEY and SMNVEV (reference sequence). CDR3 loop: CASSTGLYEQYF. The CDR3 nucleotides read TGTGCCAGTTCGACAGGGCTCTACGAGCAGTACTTC.

This clone is medium-sized within its sample. Here the CDR3 reads CASIPGGSGDTEAFF. The CDR3 bases are TGTGCCAGTATTCCAGGGGGTTCGGGGGACACTGAAGCTTTCTTT. The V and J genes are TRBV19 and TRBJ1-1; 7 bases map to TRBD1. Germline assignment: CDR1 LNHDA and CDR2 SQIVND (reference sequence). J lost 3 bases, V lost 7 bases, and 11 bases had no gene match. The CDR3 spans 15 residues.

The gene calls are TRBV4-3 and TRBJ2-7; maybe TRBD2 (6 bases). Germline CDR1 is LGHNA and CDR2 is YSLEER. The CDR3 runs to 16 residues. The V and J ends lost 3 bases and 4 bases respectively, with 19 bases between them. DNA for the CDR3: TGCGCCAGCAGCCATCCCGAGGACGGGAGAGAATACGAGCAGTACTTC. This gives the protein CASSHPEDGREYEQYF.

This clone was counted only a few times. V usage is TRBV9 and J usage is TRBJ1-2; the D gene is possibly TRBD1 (6 bases). This CDR3 has 15 residues. Trimming took off 0 bases at V and 4 bases at J, with 13 bases between the two ends. Looked up from germline, CDR1 is SGDLS and CDR2 is YYNGEE. In DNA form, the CDR3 reads TGTGCCAGCAGCGTAGGGACAGATGTCTCCTATGGCTACACCTTC. It translates to CASSVGTDVSYGYTF.

The CDR3 DNA sequence: TGTGCCAGCAGGTCGGCCGGGGAAGAGACCCAGTACTTC. Encoded protein: CASRSAGEETQYF. J is TRBJ2-5 and V is TRBV5-4; TRBD2 might be the D (5 bases). This CDR3 region has 13 residues. Trimming removed 5 bases from V and 3 bases from J, with 11 bases in between. Germline CDR1 and CDR2: SGHNT and YYREEE (reference sequence).

This chain joins TRBV18 and TRBJ2-3; a weak D match, TRBD2 (6 bases). The germline V and J ends were trimmed by 4 bases and 5 bases, with 7 bases remaining between them. The CDR3 is 12 amino acids. CDR1 and CDR2 (germline): KGHSH, LQKENI. This chain's CDR3 is CASSRRGDTQYF. The CDR3 nucleotides are TGTGCCAGCTCACGGAGGGGAGATACGCAGTATTTT. Complete variable domain (other parts from reference TRBV18 and TRBJ2-3): NAGVMQNPRHLVRRRGQEARLRCSPMKGHSHVYWYRQLPEEGLKFMVYLQKENIIDESGMPKERFSAEFPKEGPSILRIQQVVRGDSAAYFCASSRRGDTQYFGPGTRLTVL.

The chain has TRBV4-3 and TRBJ2-5, with a possible D match to TRBD2 (6 bases). CDR3 size: 17 residues. The V and J ends lost 3 bases and 2 bases respectively, with 19 bases between them. Germline CDR1 reads LGHNA; CDR2 reads YSLEER. CDR3 in amino acids: CASSQGVGGKVQETQYF. The CDR3 DNA sequence: TGCGCCAGCAGCCAGGGGGTTGGAGGGAAAGTTCAAGAGACCCAGTACTTC.

The chain links TRBV6-1 to TRBJ1-2, with 7 nucleotides matching TRBD1. CDR1 and CDR2 from the germline V gene are MNHNS and SASEGT. The CDR3 spans 18 residues. Trimming took 4 bases from V and 4 from J; bases not matched to a gene: 18. CDR3 DNA sequence: TGTGCCAGCAGTGGGATACCGACGCGGACAGGTGATCCCTATGGCTACACCTTC. Translated, it gives CASSGIPTRTGDPYGYTF.

The V call is TRBV6-5, the J call TRBJ2-1, with unresolved D. V was trimmed by 6 bases and J by 9 bases, leaving 18 bases between them. This CDR3 spans 14 amino acids. Germline V gene data show CDR1 as MNHEY and CDR2 as SVGAGI. CDR3 nucleotides: TGTGCCAGCAGCCCCTACTTTGGTTCGTTTGAGCAGTTCTTC. It yields the protein CASSPYFGSFEQFF.

The genes are TRBV6-5 and TRBJ1-1, with D possibly matching TRBD1 (6 bases). Trimming removed 5 bases from V and 5 bases from J, with 18 bases in between. From germline, CDR1 is MNHEY and CDR2 SVGAGI. This CDR3 has 15 amino acids. CDR3 coding DNA: TGTGCCAGCAGTAGGGGGGGAGGGGGAGGGACTGAAGCTTTCTTT. Amino acids: CASSRGGGGGTEAFF.